These 8 T cell receptor beta chains were sequenced from one sample in a study of blood T cell repertoires in COVID-19. Only in-frame clones appear in the TCRdb table, and some are missing; sequencing was by immunoSEQ multiplex PCR. The sample records approximately 360,000 clones, roughly 90% being singletons. What was sequenced was peripheral blood. The receptors here all came from a young man with active or convalescent COVID-19.

CDR3 protein: CASSFIGRGADTQYF. The DNA for the CDR3 is TGTGCCAGCAGCTTCATTGGGCGGGGGGCAGATACGCAGTATTTT. This chain links TRBV7-2 with TRBJ2-3, with 8 nucleotides matching TRBD2. The CDR3 sequence is 15 residues long. Germline values: CDR1 SGHTA, CDR2 FQGNSA. The J segment lost 4 bases and the V segment lost 3 bases, leaving 6 bases of the junction unmatched.

The CDR3 spells CASSIVEGNSHGYTF. CDR3 sequence (DNA): TGTGCCAGTAGTATAGTGGAGGGTAACAGTCATGGCTACACCTTC. The chain links TRBV19 to TRBJ1-2; D is undetermined. The CDR3 is 15 residues long. CDR1 LNHDA and CDR2 SQIVND come from the germline V gene (reference sequence). Trimming took 1 base from V and 6 from J, leaving 15 bases between them.

The chain recombines TRBV6-1 with TRBJ1-5; TRBD1 is a possible D gene (6 bases). The CDR3 sequence is 15 residues long. The V end lost 3 bases, the J end lost 2 bases, and 11 bases lay between the germline ends. In germline, CDR1 is MNHNS, CDR2 SASEGT. CDR3 residues: CASSDLRGGNQPQHF. CDR3 nucleotides: TGTGCCAGCAGTGACCTCAGGGGTGGCAATCAGCCCCAGCATTTT.

J is TRBJ1-1 and V is TRBV5-1, with D uncertain. Germline V gene data show CDR1 as SGHRS and CDR2 as YFSETQ. V was clipped by 2 bases and J by 0 bases, with 8 bases between them. This CDR3 is built from 14 residues. The CDR3 loop reads CASSFEALNTEAFF. CDR3 DNA: TGCGCCAGCAGCTTTGAGGCGTTGAACACTGAAGCTTTCTTT.

As DNA, the CDR3 is TGTGCCAGCTCACCCGCTACCGCAACCTACGAGCAGTACTTC. Protein product: CASSPATATYEQYF. This chain uses TRBV18 with TRBJ2-7; D unresolved. Germline CDR1 reads KGHSH; CDR2 reads LQKENI. The CDR3 contains 14 residues. Trimming cost V 3 bases and J 2 bases, with 11 bases left between them.

V and J are TRBV6-5 and TRBJ2-7; D possibly corresponds to TRBD1 (5 bases). There are 15 residues in the CDR3. Germline V gene sequence: CDR1 MNHEY, CDR2 SVGAGI. V was cut by 4 bases and J by 3 bases, with 16 bases left in between. CDR3 in amino acids: CASSSTLSTVYEQYF. In nucleotides, the CDR3 is TGTGCCAGCAGTTCTACCTTATCGACAGTCTACGAGCAGTACTTC.

The V gene is TRBV28, the J gene TRBJ2-1; 8 nucleotides line up with TRBD2. V lost 4 bases to trimming and J lost 9 bases; unmatched junction nucleotides: 14. Germline CDR1 MDHEN, CDR2 SYDVKM. There are 16 residues in the CDR3. Written as DNA, the CDR3 is TGTGCCAGCAGTTACGGAGTAGCGGGAAAGGGATCTGAGCAGTTCTTC. Protein product: CASSYGVAGKGSEQFF.

This chain links TRBV5-4 with TRBJ2-2; 7 bases are a match to TRBD2. Germline CDR1 reads SGHNT; CDR2 reads YYREEE (reference sequence). The CDR3 spans 15 residues. Trimming removed 0 bases from V and 3 bases from J; junction bases left unmatched: 2. The CDR3 reads CASSLVGGDTGELFF. CDR3 bases: TGTGCCAGCAGCTTGGTTGGGGGGGACACCGGGGAGCTGTTTTTT.